This T cell receptor beta chain was sequenced for a study of shared clonotypes between healthy human individuals. In regard to this clone: Its antigen is as yet unknown.

Germline V gene sequence: CDR1 MNHEY, CDR2 SVGAGI. Trimming pared 4 bases from V and 4 bases from J, leaving 14 bases between. The CDR3 covers 15 residues. Study-level findings and limits: A few donors held about 5.1% of naive CD4 clonotypes in common.

Only in-frame clones appear in the TCRdb table, and some are missing; sequencing was by immunoSEQ multiplex PCR. The sample holds about 2.4 million clones, roughly nine tenths seen once. The clonotype originates from a man aged 18 to 29 in good health. This chain connects TRBV6-5 to TRBJ1-5; D ambiguous. The specimen sequenced was naive CD4+ T cells sorted from blood. Documented subset: CD45RA+ positively selected. Here the CDR3 DNA reads TGTGCCAGCAGTTTACGCCCAGGTGGGAATCAGCCCCAGCATTTT. Translating it yields CASSLRPGGNQPQHF.